The rows below give T cell receptor beta chains drawn from one sample of a study of spatial heterogeneity in lung cancer. Using its own MiXCR run on the 5' RACE reads, TCRdb lists one record per CDR3 protein. The sample has around 110,000 distinct CDR3 sequences; 12% are singletons. The sample in question was PBMCs, obtained at follow-up. The receptor source for this set is a male donor with early-stage non-small cell lung cancer. CDR3s include the opening cysteine and the closing phenylalanine or tryptophan. A D gene is named only where the DNA matches it firmly. A clone size is listed for some rows: how often the clone was seen (once, few, many), or a class if it is expanded.

DNA: TGCAGTGCTAGGACTAGCGATTCCGTCTACGAGCAGTACTTC
CDR3: CSARTSDSVYEQYF
V: TRBV20-1
D: TRBD2
size: once
J: TRBJ2-7

DNA: TGTGCCAGCAGTGAAAGCGTCCCTAGCACAGATACGCAGTATTTT
CDR3: CASSESVPSTDTQYF
V: TRBV6-1
D: -
size: once
J: TRBJ2-3

DNA: TGTGCCAGCAGAGAGCGGGGGAGCCCAGGGTTGACCCAGTACTTC
CDR3: CASRERGSPGLTQYF
V: TRBV6-2/TRBV6-3
D: TRBD2
size: few
J: TRBJ2-5

DNA: TGCGCCAGCAGCCATGGACAGACTAACTATGGCTACACCTTC
CDR3: CASSHGQTNYGYTF
V: TRBV4-3
D: -
size: few
J: TRBJ1-2

DNA: TGTGCCAGCAGCTTCGGGACAGAGGGCCACGAGCAGTACTTC
CDR3: CASSFGTEGHEQYF
V: TRBV7-3
D: TRBD1
size: few
J: TRBJ2-7

DNA: TGTGCCAGCAATCCGGGACGGGAGGTAGACGGCAATCAGCCCCAGCATTTT
CDR3: CASNPGREVDGNQPQHF
V: TRBV6-6
D: -
size: few
J: TRBJ1-5

DNA: TGCAGCGTAGTCAGCGGGGGCAAGGAGCAGTACTTC
CDR3: CSVVSGGKEQYF
V: TRBV29-1
D: TRBD2
size: few
J: TRBJ2-7

DNA: TGCAGTGCTAGAGAAGGACAGGGGGCGGGCAATGAGCAGTTCTTC
CDR3: CSAREGQGAGNEQFF
V: TRBV20-1
D: TRBD1
size: -
J: TRBJ2-1

DNA: TGCAGTGCTAGGGATAACAGGGTTCCTGATGAAAAACTGTTTTTT
CDR3: CSARDNRVPDEKLFF
V: TRBV20-1
D: -
size: many
J: TRBJ1-4

DNA: TGTGCCAGCAGTTACAGGGTAATGAACACTGAAGCTTTCTTT
CDR3: CASSYRVMNTEAFF
V: TRBV28
D: -
size: -
J: TRBJ1-1

DNA: TGTGCCACCAGCAGAGGAAAGAGTTATAATTCACCCCTCCACTTT
CDR3: CATSRGKSYNSPLHF
V: TRBV15
D: -
size: -
J: TRBJ1-6

DNA: TGCAGTGCTCTTGGGACAGGGGGCCTTTATAATTCACCCCTCCACTTT
CDR3: CSALGTGGLYNSPLHF
V: TRBV20-1
D: TRBD1
size: few
J: TRBJ1-6

DNA: TGTGCCAGCAGCCAGGGGAGGGATAATTCACCCCTCCACTTT
CDR3: CASSQGRDNSPLHF
V: TRBV12-3/TRBV12-4
D: -
size: -
J: TRBJ1-6

DNA: TGCGCCAGCAGCTTGGGTAGCACAGATACGCAGTATTTT
CDR3: CASSLGSTDTQYF
V: TRBV5-1
D: -
size: many
J: TRBJ2-3

DNA: TGTGCCAGCAGCTTAGCGGCCAGGGACTCCTACGAGCAGTACTTC
CDR3: CASSLAARDSYEQYF
V: TRBV11-2
D: -
size: -
J: TRBJ2-7

DNA: TGTGCCAGCAGTGAAGGAAGGGGCCGGGACGAGCAGTACTTC
CDR3: CASSEGRGRDEQYF
V: TRBV2
D: -
size: few
J: TRBJ2-7

DNA: TGCAGTGCTACATCCGGGACAGGGGGCCGGGAGCAGTACTTC
CDR3: CSATSGTGGREQYF
V: TRBV20-1
D: TRBD1
size: -
J: TRBJ2-7